Following are 30 T cell receptor beta chains from one sample sequenced in a study of T-cell memory formation after mild COVID-19. From the 5' RACE reads, TCRdb called clonotypes with MiXCR, one entry per CDR3 protein. The table shows roughly 400,000 distinct CDR3 sequences, with 16% occurring only once. The sequenced sample was PBMCs or a T cell subset sorted from them (not recorded which). The source of these receptors is a man aged 18 to 30 who had mild COVID-19 (a few samples of this study predate the infection). Cell type and time point are not known.

The CDR3 sequence is CASRPKGAGVYGYTF. CDR3 sequence (DNA): TGTGCCAGCAGACCCAAGGGGGCCGGCGTCTATGGCTACACCTTC. V gene TRBV5-8 combines with J gene TRBJ1-2, with TRBD1 matching 7 bases. Germline lookup yields CDR1 SGHTS and CDR2 YDEGEE. The CDR3 extends over 15 amino acids. The J segment lost 4 bases and the V segment lost 5 bases, leaving 11 bases of the junction unmatched.

The table lists this clonotype with a few counts. The chain recombines TRBV5-1 with TRBJ2-3; D gene ambiguous. The CDR3 length is 13 residues. The germline V and J ends were trimmed by 3 bases and 6 bases, with 11 bases remaining between them. The V gene's germline CDR1 is SGHRS and CDR2 YFSETQ. CDR3 residues: CASSSSLGDTQYF. The DNA for the CDR3 is TGCGCCAGCAGCTCAAGCCTTGGGGATACGCAGTATTTT.

This rearrangement joins TRBV7-9 to TRBJ2-1; possible D gene TRBD1, 5 bases. Trimming removed 5 bases at V and 8 bases at J, with 19 bases between. CDR3 length: 15 residues. CDR1 SEHNR and CDR2 FQNEAQ come from the germline V gene (reference sequence). In nucleotides, the CDR3 is TGTGCCAGCAGCCCGCAACCGACAGTTTGGTATGAGCAGTTCTTC. It codes for CASSPQPTVWYEQFF. Complete variable domain (other parts from reference TRBV7-9 and TRBJ2-1): DTGVSQNPRHKITKRGQNVTFRCDPISEHNRLYWYRQTLGQGPEFLTYFQNEAQLEKSRLLSDRFSAERPKGSFSTLEIQRTEQGDSAMYLCASSPQPTVWYEQFFGPGTRLTVL.

This clonotype was observed a few times. The chain employs TRBV2 and TRBJ2-3; D may match TRBD1 or TRBD2 (5 bases each). V was clipped by 6 bases and J by 7 bases, with 14 bases between them. The CDR3 sequence is 13 residues long. Germline loops: CDR1 SNHLY, CDR2 FYNNEI. The CDR3 reads CASRPGPDNTQYF. DNA of the CDR3: TGTGCCAGCAGACCGGGACCCGATAATACGCAGTATTTT.

The genes are TRBV6-5 and TRBJ1-4; unclear D gene. Between the trimmed V and J ends, which lost 0 bases and 8 bases, there was a span of 19 bases. CDR1 and CDR2 from the germline V gene are MNHEY and SVGAGI. The CDR3 spans 17 residues. The CDR3 loop reads CASSYSMLGRVGEKLFF. CDR3 DNA sequence: TGTGCCAGCAGTTACTCGATGTTAGGGAGGGTCGGGGAAAAACTGTTTTTT.

The rearrangement uses TRBV7-9 and TRBJ1-5; unclear D gene. The CDR3 covers 15 residues. Trimming removed 7 bases from V and 3 bases from J, with 16 bases in between. Germline V CDR1 and CDR2: SEHNR, FQNEAQ (reference sequence). The CDR3 region is CASTPRRALNQPQHF. The CDR3 DNA is TGTGCCAGCACCCCCCGACGGGCCCTCAATCAGCCCCAGCATTTT.

The chain joins TRBV24-1 to TRBJ2-3; the match to TRBD2 covers 10 bases. CDR1 and CDR2 (germline): KGHDR, SFDVKD. The CDR3 is 15 amino acids. The trim removed 9 bases at V and 3 bases at J, leaving 8 bases unmatched. The CDR3 sequence is CATQLAGKGTDTQYF. The CDR3 region has the DNA TGTGCCACCCAACTAGCGGGGAAAGGGACAGATACGCAGTATTTT.

This chain joins TRBV28 and TRBJ2-3; D perhaps matches TRBD2 (7 bases). Deletions cut 11 bases from V and 4 bases from J, with 13 bases between. The CDR3 consists of 12 residues. Germline V gives CDR1 MDHEN, CDR2 SYDVKM. The CDR3 region has the DNA TGTGCCGGCGGGGGCTTCTCAGATACGCAGTATTTT. Translation: CAGGGFSDTQYF.

The chain links TRBV7-3 to TRBJ2-1; 10 positions agree with TRBD1. This CDR3 has 14 amino acids. From germline, CDR1 is SGHTA and CDR2 FQGTGA. The J segment lost 7 bases and the V segment lost 5 bases, leaving 5 bases of the junction unmatched. This chain's CDR3 is CASSDRGRGNEQFF. The CDR3 coding sequence is TGTGCCAGCAGCGACAGGGGGCGCGGGAATGAGCAGTTCTTC.

The V and J genes are TRBV20-1 and TRBJ2-2; 7 bases align to TRBD2. CDR1 and CDR2 from the germline V gene are DFQATT and SNEGSKA (reference sequence). The CDR3 is 16 amino acids. The V segment lost 0 bases and the J segment 0 bases; nucleotides outside the gene matches: 4. CDR3 sequence: CSARDAGETNTGELFF. CDR3 in DNA: TGCAGTGCTAGAGATGCGGGAGAAACGAACACCGGGGAGCTGTTTTTT.

The chain carries TRBV12-3 or TRBV12-4 and TRBJ2-1, with TRBD1 matching over 7 bases. Germline trimming cut 0 bases from V and 8 bases from J; bases unmatched to any gene: 7. The CDR3 totals 15 residues. The CDR3 coding sequence is TGTGCCAGCAGTTTAGCTTGGACAGGATTCGATGAGCAGTTCTTC. This gives the protein CASSLAWTGFDEQFF.

The chain links TRBV5-4 to TRBJ2-3; D is possibly TRBD2 (5 bases). This CDR3 has 13 residues. V was trimmed by 3 bases and J by 6 bases, leaving 11 bases between them. Germline CDR1 is SGHNT and CDR2 is YYREEE (reference sequence). The CDR3 DNA is TGTGCCAGCAGCTCTACTAGTCCGGATACGCAGTATTTT. Translation: CASSSTSPDTQYF.

This clonotype was recorded a few times. This chain connects TRBV12-3 or TRBV12-4 to TRBJ2-2, with a tentative D call TRBD1 (5 bases). The CDR3 consists of 15 residues. V was clipped by 5 bases and J by 1 base, with 11 bases between them. The chain's CDR3 is CASSPFRVNTGELFF. CDR3 sequence (DNA): TGTGCCAGCAGTCCTTTCAGGGTGAACACCGGGGAGCTGTTTTTT.

This clonotype was counted ten times or more. The genes are TRBV7-9 and TRBJ2-7; D might be TRBD2 (5 bases). V dropped 5 bases and J dropped 2 bases, with 10 bases sitting between them. CDR1 and CDR2 (germline): SEHNR, FQNEAQ (reference sequence). The CDR3 consists of 13 residues. Here the CDR3 DNA reads TGTGCCAGCAGCGCAGGACTTCCCTACGAGCAGTACTTC. It translates to CASSAGLPYEQYF.

This clonotype showed up just once. The rearrangement uses TRBV7-9 and TRBJ2-5; 7 positions match TRBD1. V was pared by 2 bases and J by 5 bases, with 5 bases of the junction left unmatched. The germline V gene encodes CDR1 SEHNR and CDR2 FQNEAQ (reference sequence). The CDR3 covers 14 residues. This chain's CDR3 is CASSLRGGRETQYF. The CDR3 region has the DNA TGTGCCAGCAGCTTACGAGGGGGCCGGGAGACCCAGTACTTC.

This rearrangement joins TRBV7-9 to TRBJ2-5; D is undetermined. Germline V gene sequence: CDR1 SEHNR, CDR2 FQNEAQ (reference sequence). Between the trimmed V and J ends, which lost 6 bases and 3 bases, there was a span of 26 bases. The CDR3 spans 18 residues. CDR3 DNA sequence: TGTGCCAGCAGTCTCCGAGACGCCGGAGTGGGTTCTAAAGAGACCCAGTACTTC. This translates into CASSLRDAGVGSKETQYF.

The CDR3 DNA follows: TGTGCCAGCAGGTTACCGGGACAGGGGGGCCCAACGCGAGAGCAGTACTTC. Translated: CASRLPGQGGPTREQYF. This chain joins TRBV11-2 and TRBJ2-7, with 11 bases fitting TRBD1. The CDR3 loop spans 17 amino acids. Per germline, CDR1 SGHAT and CDR2 FQNNGV. After removal of 6 bases from V and 7 bases from J, the junction contained 17 bases not matched to a gene.

This clonotype has just a few counts. The V gene is TRBV20-1, the J gene TRBJ2-7; no firm D call. From germline, CDR1 is DFQATT and CDR2 SNEGSKA (reference sequence). The CDR3 runs to 13 residues. Between the trimmed V and J ends, which lost 3 bases and 6 bases, there was a span of 15 bases. The CDR3 sequence is CSASNPERGEQYF. The CDR3 DNA is TGCAGTGCTAGCAACCCAGAGCGCGGCGAGCAGTACTTC.

The chain carries TRBV6-2 or TRBV6-3 and TRBJ2-7, with 9 positions matching TRBD1. Germline lookup yields CDR1 MNHEY and CDR2 SVGEGT. This CDR3 is 15 amino acids long. V lost 5 bases, J lost 3 bases, and 8 bases stayed unmatched. DNA of the CDR3: TGTGCCAGCAGTATACCGGGACAGGGCCTCTACGAGCAGTACTTC. Its protein product is CASSIPGQGLYEQYF.

This clonotype showed up just a few times. The V call is TRBV10-3, the J call TRBJ2-1; TRBD2 is a possible D gene (5 bases). This CDR3 comprises 12 residues. The V end was cut by 6 bases, the J end by 7 bases, with 10 bases between. Per the germline V gene, CDR1 is ENHRY and CDR2 is SYGVKD. The CDR3: CAIRLRGNEQFF. CDR3 coding DNA: TGTGCCATCAGGCTTAGAGGGAATGAGCAGTTCTTC.

Note on this clonotype: A much bigger clone sits one base away, suggesting this may be a read error. The chain recombines TRBV29-1 with TRBJ1-1; D ambiguous. The germline CDR1 and CDR2 sequences are SQVTM and ANQGSEA. Between the trimmed V and J ends, which lost 3 bases and 0 bases, there was a span of 2 bases. The CDR3 is made up of 11 amino acids. CDR3 in DNA: TGCAGCGTTGAGATGAACACTGAAGCTTTCTTT. This gives the protein CSVEMNTEAFF. Full variable domain (missing parts from reference TRBV29-1 and TRBJ1-1): SAVISQKPSRDICQRGTSLTIQCQVDSQVTMMFWYRQQPGQSLTLIATANQGSEATYESGFVIDKFPISRPNLTFSTLTVSNMSPEDSSIYLCSVEMNTEAFFGQGTRLTVV.

The chain combines TRBV7-2 with TRBJ1-5, with a tentative D call TRBD1 (5 bases). Germline CDR1 reads SGHTA; CDR2 reads FQGNSA. The V end was cut by 3 bases, the J end by 2 bases, with 14 bases between. The CDR3 has 16 amino acids. In DNA form, the CDR3 reads TGTGCCAGCAGCTTGCCCCCGGGAGGGGGCAATCAGCCCCAGCATTTT. The encoded protein is CASSLPPGGGNQPQHF.

The V and J genes are TRBV5-1 and TRBJ1-3; no clear D gene. The germline V and J ends were trimmed by 0 bases and 4 bases, with 8 bases remaining between them. The CDR3 loop spans 14 amino acids. Germline V CDR1 and CDR2: SGHRS, YFSETQ. The CDR3 loop reads CASSLEVPGNTIYF. CDR3 DNA: TGCGCCAGCAGCTTGGAGGTTCCCGGAAACACCATATATTTT. Using reference TRBV5-1 and TRBJ1-3 for the parts outside the CDR3, the full variable domain is KAGVTQTPRYLIKTRGQQVTLSCSPISGHRSVSWYQQTPGQGLQFLFEYFSETQRNKGNFPGRFSGRQFSNSRSEMNVSTLELGDSALYLCASSLEVPGNTIYFGEGSWLTVV.

CDR3 amino acids: CASREAIAGGRAKELFF. Written as DNA, the CDR3 is TGCGCCAGCAGGGAGGCGATAGCGGGGGGCCGGGCCAAGGAGCTGTTTTTT. V and J are TRBV5-1 and TRBJ2-2; 10 bases line up with TRBD2. Per the germline V gene, CDR1 is SGHRS and CDR2 is YFSETQ. J gave up 10 bases and V 5 bases, and 17 bases lay outside the gene matches. The CDR3 is made up of 17 amino acids.

J is TRBJ2-3 and V is TRBV7-9, with unresolved D. Germline loops: CDR1 SEHNR, CDR2 FQNEAQ (reference sequence). The CDR3 is made up of 11 amino acids. V shed 4 bases and J shed 9 bases, with 8 bases lying between them. CDR3 sequence reads: CASSYGRTQYF. As DNA, the CDR3 is TGTGCCAGCAGCTATGGGCGAACGCAGTATTTT.

This chain links TRBV2 with TRBJ2-3; D ambiguous. Germline V gene sequence: CDR1 SNHLY, CDR2 FYNNEI. V was shortened by 4 bases and J by 0 bases, with 17 bases between the two germline ends. The CDR3 contains 17 residues. CDR3 DNA sequence: TGTGCCAGCAGTGGGTCCAGCACAGTGTTAAGCACAGATACGCAGTATTTT. Its protein product is CASSGSSTVLSTDTQYF. The entire variable domain, with the rest obtained from reference TRBV2 and TRBJ2-3, is as follows: EPEVTQTPSHQVTQMGQEVILRCVPISNHLYFYWYRQILGQKVEFLVSFYNNEISEKSEIFDDQFSVERPDGSNFTLKIRSTKLEDSAMYFCASSGSSTVLSTDTQYFGPGTRLTVL.

The chain is built from TRBV7-3 and TRBJ2-1, with D perhaps TRBD1 or TRBD2 (6 bases each). The CDR3 extends over 15 amino acids. Germline-derived CDR1 and CDR2 are SGHTA and FQGTGA. V lost 5 bases and J 7 bases, leaving 18 bases between the germline ends. The CDR3 loop reads CASSPGALEGNEQFF. CDR3 in DNA: TGTGCCAGCAGCCCGGGGGCCCTGGAGGGGAATGAGCAGTTCTTC.

The chain has TRBV28 and TRBJ2-5, with 7 bases identical to TRBD1. Germline V gene data show CDR1 as MDHEN and CDR2 as SYDVKM. CDR3 length equals 15 residues. After removal of 3 bases from V and 8 bases from J, the junction contained 12 bases not matched to a gene. The CDR3 DNA sequence: TGTGCCAGCAGTTTTGGGACAGTCATCGTCGGAACCCAGTACTTC. It translates to CASSFGTVIVGTQYF.

This clonotype was detected only a few times. J is TRBJ2-5 and V is TRBV7-9; D possibly matches TRBD1 or TRBD2 (5 bases each). Germline values: CDR1 SEHNR, CDR2 FQNEAQ (reference sequence). The CDR3 length is 16 residues. Trimming removed 1 base from V and 3 bases from J, with 15 bases in between. The CDR3 region is CASSLVPGQGKETQYF. The CDR3, as DNA: TGTGCCAGCAGCTTAGTGCCGGGGCAGGGAAAAGAGACCCAGTACTTC.

The gene calls are TRBV7-9 and TRBJ1-2, with TRBD1 matching 9 bases. Per germline, CDR1 SEHNR and CDR2 FQNEAQ (reference sequence). After removal of 4 bases from V and 4 bases from J, the junction contained 10 bases not matched to a gene. The CDR3 covers 16 residues. In DNA, the CDR3 is TGTGCCAGCAGCTCGCTATTACAGGGGGCCCTCTATGGCTACACCTTC. The encoded protein is CASSSLLQGALYGYTF.